Presented here are 14 T cell receptor beta chains from one specimen sequenced in a study of blood T cell repertoires in COVID-19. The assay was immunoSEQ multiplex PCR, and TCRdb's table has in-frame clones only and misses some. The table includes about 70,000 clones, around 83% detected once. Material for sequencing was peripheral blood. Source of these receptors: a man older than 75 with acute or convalescent COVID-19.

The rearrangement uses TRBV7-2 and TRBJ2-7, with D tentatively TRBD1 (6 bases). The CDR3 covers 14 residues. Trimming removed 2 bases from V and 3 bases from J, with 11 bases in between. CDR1 SGHTA and CDR2 FQGNSA come from the germline V gene. The CDR3, as DNA: TGTGCCAGCAGCTTATGGGACAACGGCTACGAGCAGTACTTC. This codes for CASSLWDNGYEQYF.

The rearrangement uses TRBV13 and TRBJ2-4; TRBD2 matches 9 bases. Unmatched junction bases numbered 12, after V lost 3 bases and J lost 0 bases. CDR1 is PRHDT, CDR2 FYEKMQ, per germline (reference sequence). The CDR3 has 19 residues. The DNA of the CDR3 is TGTGCCAGCAGCTTGGGGAGCGGGAGGACACTTCTAGCCAAAAACATTCAGTACTTC. Translating it yields CASSLGSGRTLLAKNIQYF. The variable domain in full, completed from reference TRBV13 and TRBJ2-4, reads AAGVIQSPRHLIKEKRETATLKCYPIPRHDTVYWYQQGPGQDPQFLISFYEKMQSDKGSIPDRFSAQQFSDYHSELNMSSLELGDSALYFCASSLGSGRTLLAKNIQYFGAGTRLSVL.

The genes are TRBV4-3 and TRBJ2-2; D uncertain. From germline, CDR1 is LGHNA and CDR2 YSLEER. The CDR3 is 13 residues long. Trimming stripped 1 base from V and 4 bases from J, with 4 bases between. CDR3 bases: TGCGCCAGCAGCCAAGCGGTCACCGGGGAGCTGTTTTTT. This sequence encodes CASSQAVTGELFF.

The rearrangement uses TRBV2 and TRBJ2-3, with 14 bases fitting TRBD2. The CDR3 contains 15 residues. V lost 8 bases and J lost 6; bases outside the gene matches: 7. Per germline, CDR1 SNHLY and CDR2 FYNNEI. The CDR3 bases are TGTGCCAGCCGCATGACTAGCGGGAGGGGGGATACGCAGTATTTT. This encodes CASRMTSGRGDTQYF.

The chain links TRBV4-3 to TRBJ2-7, with D tentatively TRBD1 (6 bases). The CDR3 contains 15 residues. V lost 1 base to trimming and J lost 2 bases, with 12 bases between them. Germline values: CDR1 LGHNA, CDR2 YSLEER. In DNA, the CDR3 is TGCGCCAGCAGCCAAGGTCTGTACAGGGCCTACGAGCAGTACTTC. It encodes CASSQGLYRAYEQYF.

The rearrangement joins TRBV4-3 to TRBJ2-3; 10 nucleotides align to TRBD2. V lost 2 bases, J lost 5 bases, and 10 bases stayed unmatched. The CDR3 runs to 17 residues. From germline, CDR1 is LGHNA and CDR2 YSLEER. The CDR3 DNA reads TGCGCCAGCAGCCAATACCGAGAGCGGGGGGGCTTAGATACGCAGTATTTT. This translates into CASSQYRERGGLDTQYF.

The chain recombines TRBV7-3 with TRBJ2-3; possible D gene TRBD1, 8 bases. This CDR3 has 16 amino acids. The germline V gene encodes CDR1 SGHTA and CDR2 FQGTGA. V lost 5 bases to trimming and J lost 1 base, with 16 bases between them. CDR3 sequence: CASSTGGGLGTDTQYF. For the CDR3, the DNA is TGTGCCAGCAGCACAGGGGGGGGTTTGGGCACAGATACGCAGTATTTT. The whole variable domain, filled in from reference TRBV7-3 and TRBJ2-3, reads GAGVSQTPSNKVTEKGKYVELRCDPISGHTALYWYRQSLGQGPEFLIYFQGTGAADDSGLPNDRFFAVRPEGSVSTLKIQRTERGDSAVYLCASSTGGGLGTDTQYFGPGTRLTVL.

This clone was observed a handful of times. The chain is built from TRBV19 and TRBJ1-1; the match to TRBD1 covers 11 bases. This CDR3 contains 17 residues. Germline-derived CDR1 and CDR2 are LNHDA and SQIVND (reference sequence). Trimming removed 5 bases from V and 0 bases from J; junction bases left unmatched: 8. Written as DNA, the CDR3 is TGTGCCAGTAGTTGGACAGGGGGCGGGCGTCTGAACACTGAAGCTTTCTTT. This codes for CASSWTGGGRLNTEAFF.

The rearrangement links TRBV7-2 to TRBJ1-5; D uncertain. From germline, CDR1 is SGHTA and CDR2 FQGNSA. V lost 5 bases, J lost 5 bases, and 10 bases lay in between. This CDR3 is built from 13 residues. The CDR3 spells CASSGGVDQPQHF. In DNA, the CDR3 is TGTGCCAGCAGCGGAGGAGTGGATCAGCCCCAGCATTTT.

V usage is TRBV18 and J usage is TRBJ1-1, with a tentative D call TRBD1 (5 bases). CDR1 and CDR2 from the germline V gene are KGHSH and LQKENI. The CDR3 totals 15 residues. V lost 3 bases, J lost 1 base, and 12 bases lay in between. The DNA for the CDR3 is TGTGCCAGCTCACCCCTGACGGGGGAGAACACTGAAGCTTTCTTT. Its translation is CASSPLTGENTEAFF.

The chain joins TRBV28 to TRBJ1-5; D remains ambiguous. The CDR3 is 15 residues long. V was trimmed by 3 bases and J by 6 bases, leaving 15 bases between them. Germline values: CDR1 MDHEN, CDR2 SYDVKM. CDR3 nucleotide sequence: TGTGCCAGCAGTTTCTTCCGGGGTCCTCGTCAGCCCCAGCATTTT. Translating gives CASSFFRGPRQPQHF. Combining the CDR3 with reference TRBV28 and TRBJ1-5 gives the whole variable domain DVKVTQSSRYLVKRTGEKVFLECVQDMDHENMFWYRQDPGLGLRLIYFSYDVKMKEKGDIPEGYSVSREKKERFSLILESASTNQTSMYLCASSFFRGPRQPQHFGDGTRLSIL.

This sequence joins TRBV19 and TRBJ2-3; no clear D gene. V was cut by 7 bases and J by 8 bases, with 10 bases left in between. The CDR3 is made up of 11 amino acids. CDR1 is LNHDA and CDR2 is SQIVND in the germline V gene (reference sequence). The CDR3 loop is CASTSQSTQYF. In nucleotides, the CDR3 is TGTGCCAGTACCTCACAGAGTACGCAGTATTTT. Variable domain in full (rest from reference TRBV19 and TRBJ2-3): DGGITQSPKYLFRKEGQNVTLSCEQNLNHDAMYWYRQDPGQGLRLIYYSQIVNDFQKGDIAEGYSVSREKKESFPLTVTSAQKNPTAFYLCASTSQSTQYFGPGTRLTVL.

This rearrangement joins TRBV10-3 to TRBJ2-3, with 7 bases matching TRBD2. The CDR3 runs to 14 residues. In germline, CDR1 is ENHRY, CDR2 SYGVKD. V lost 8 bases, J lost 0 bases, and 5 bases stayed unmatched. This CDR3 is CAIGFSGSTDTQYF. In DNA, the CDR3 is TGTGCCATCGGCTTTAGCGGGAGCACAGATACGCAGTATTTT.

V gene TRBV27 combines with J gene TRBJ2-3; TRBD1 might be the D (5 bases). V was pared by 0 bases and J by 1 base, with 5 bases between. The germline gives CDR1 MNHEY, CDR2 SMNVEV (reference sequence). The CDR3 extends over 14 amino acids. In nucleotides, the CDR3 is TGTGCCAGCAGTTTATCCAGGGGCACAGATACGCAGTATTTT. This codes for CASSLSRGTDTQYF.